This TCR beta chain was profiled in a study of T cells in Graves' hyperthyroidism and ophthalmopathy (dated by TCRdb to about 2019). As for the study more broadly: Peripheral blood was sampled at the time of initial diagnosis, prior to any treatment. Whether ophthalmopathy could be predicted prospectively was tested in an independent validation cohort made up of roughly 19 hyperthyroidism patients plus 17 patients who later progressed to ophthalmopathy. TCR V-J signatures able to tell the groups apart were searched for in a discovery cohort of 95 to 100 patients, of whom 43 had Graves' ophthalmopathy and around 56 had stable Graves' hyperthyroidism. In addition, the study compared T-cell repertoires in thyroid tissue and in blood from several Graves' hyperthyroidism patients. The 95 to 100 discovery patients were randomly divided into training and test sets at a 7:3 ratio. The paper reports TCR Vbeta CDR3 sequencing of over 130 peripheral blood samples: 40 to 45 ophthalmopathy, some 80 hyperthyroidism and approximately 17 progressor patients. Once sampling was done, hyperthyroidism patients were given methimazole at a starting dose of 30 mg daily, whereas ophthalmopathy patients were given high-dose intravenous methylprednisolone. General conclusions and limits of the study: A model built on a 13 V-J signature distinguished ophthalmopathy from stable hyperthyroidism, reaching around 87% sensitivity and about 81% specificity in cross-validation and 80%/75% in testing. During validation, the model predicted progression to ophthalmopathy a median of approximately six months ahead of onset, with around 71% sensitivity and more than 72% specificity. Sample size was not statistically predetermined, and blinding of investigators to group allocation was not performed. Blood samples also contained most of the expanded thyroid clonotypes (frequency above 0.001), which suggests that blood repertoires may reflect thyroid immune responses.

The hyperthyroidism patients were between 18 and 65 years old and newly diagnosed, with a disease duration of less than 2 months. The study excluded patients with uncontrolled infections, other autoimmune diseases, pregnancy or lactation. Diagnoses relied on clinical symptoms, serum thyroxine and TRAb, thyroid ultrasound and orbital computed tomography. For progressor patients, blood was drawn at the first diagnosis of hyperthyroidism, before any ophthalmopathy symptoms had appeared. PBMCs were separated from 8 to 10 ml of fresh peripheral blood using Ficoll-Paque density gradient centrifugation. Progressor patients were defined as those initially diagnosed with Graves' hyperthyroidism in whom ophthalmopathy developed during follow-up. Total RNA was extracted with Trizol reagent, and quality was checked on an Agilent 2100 Bioanalyzer. Concerning this clonotype: The antigen this receptor binds is unknown. A read error is possible here, since a much larger clone lies one base away. The CDR3 ends on some other residue instead of the conserved phenylalanine or tryptophan, so this is likely a read error.

Amplification of TCR beta CDR3 regions was carried out from RNA transcripts. The first round of RT-PCR for the TCR CDR3 was performed with the HTBI primer set and the Qiagen OneStep RT-PCR kit. Libraries were constructed in a second round of multiplex PCR, after which size selection and purification were carried out. The libraries were sequenced on an Illumina HiSeq2000 using paired-end 100 bp reads. The original pipeline was this. SOAPnuke was used to process the raw data, removing reads that contained adapters or uncalled bases, had a mean Phred below 15, or lacked an exact match to the constant primer or identifier. COPE v1.2.5 was used to merge the high-quality paired reads, and each unique nucleotide sequence was defined as a clonotype. Clonotypes were aligned to IMGT TRBV, TRBD and TRBJ reference segments using MiTCR v1.1. The analysis included only V-J combinations with a frequency above 0.0001, which together covered around 99% of the repertoires. The TCS score was defined as the ratio of F50 (clonal expansion) to E x V (chaos), calculated using BLOSUM62-based TCRdist between CDR3 peptides within each V-J. Welch's t-statistics and random forest reduced several hundred V-J features to under 15, which were used in a naive Bayes classifier (R e1071). In TCRdb, the public reads were trimmed at Q25 with fastp and aligned with MiXCR, with productive beta chains retained. A single entry per CDR3 protein holds the most common genes and DNA from its merged rows. The V and J calls shown here were made by TCRdb, not taken from the authors' results. The sample contains 130,000 to 150,000 distinct CDR3 sequences, roughly 23% of them found a single time. The ten largest make up roughly 73% of the sample.

The source of this sequence is a woman aged 45 to 65 with Graves' hyperthyroidism that later progressed to Graves' ophthalmopathy. The sequencing sample was made of blood.

The DNA sequence follows: TGTGCCAGCAGTCTGACAGGGCGAGGGCAGCCCCAGCATCTT. Its protein reads: CASSLTGRGQPQHL. The sequence is built from TRBV6-2 or TRBV6-3 and TRBJ1-5; 7 junctional bases match TRBD1. Based on the germline V gene, the CDR1 and CDR2 sequences are MNHEY and SVGEGT. Trimming removed 5 bases from V and 7 bases from J; the gene matches leave 8 bases unexplained. The CDR3 extends over 14 residues, inclusive of both ends. This entry keeps only the CDR3 DNA: 42 bases, framed from base 1.